One sample yielded the 20 T cell receptor beta chains listed below, sequenced in a study of blood T cell repertoires in COVID-19. Profiling relied on immunoSEQ multiplex PCR, and the TCRdb table lists in-frame clones only, not all of them. The sample lists more than 140,000 clones; approximately 82% were seen once. Source material: peripheral blood. The receptors stem from a human donor in a cohort sampled during active COVID-19.

The rearrangement uses TRBV9 and TRBJ2-3; TRBD1 might be the D (6 bases). The CDR3 runs 15 residues. Germline CDR1 reads SGDLS; CDR2 reads YYNGEE. Trimming took 3 bases from V and 3 from J, leaving 14 bases between them. The CDR3 region is CASSARQVQTDTQYF. CDR3 DNA: TGTGCCAGCAGCGCTCGACAGGTCCAAACAGATACGCAGTATTTT.

V and J are TRBV11-1 and TRBJ2-7, with a weak D call TRBD1 (5 bases). CDR3 length equals 15 residues. V was trimmed by 5 bases and J by 2 bases, leaving 16 bases between them. Per the germline V gene, CDR1 is SGHAT and CDR2 is FQDESV (reference sequence). The CDR3 DNA follows: TGTGCCAGCAGCCTCGCCGCCTCAGGGCCCTACGAGCAGTACTTC. It translates to CASSLAASGPYEQYF.

This clone showed up just once. This chain uses TRBV30 with TRBJ2-3; tentatively, D is TRBD2 (5 bases). The CDR3 is made up of 13 amino acids. The V end was cut by 3 bases, the J end by 1 base, with 8 bases between. Germline values: CDR1 GTSNPN, CDR2 SVGIG (reference sequence). The CDR3 loop is CAWRSSGTDTQYF. CDR3 sequence (DNA): TGTGCCTGGAGGAGTAGCGGCACAGATACGCAGTATTTT.

The genes are TRBV4-3 and TRBJ2-1; 9 nucleotides line up with TRBD1. The CDR3 runs to 14 residues. The junction had 3 bases not matched to a gene; V was cut back by 4 bases and J by 5 bases. The germline CDR1 and CDR2 sequences are LGHNA and YSLEER. The CDR3 sequence: CASSPRTGDNEQFF. In DNA, the CDR3 is TGCGCCAGCAGCCCAAGGACAGGGGACAATGAGCAGTTCTTC.

The chain is built from TRBV10-1 and TRBJ2-2, with unresolved D. The ends were cut back, 0 bases at V and 0 bases at J, with 20 bases in the middle. The CDR3 is 20 residues long. The germline V gene has CDR1 WNHNN and CDR2 SYGVQD (reference sequence). The CDR3 is CASSESSGQTHTTNTGELFF. Written as DNA, the CDR3 is TGCGCCAGCAGTGAGTCGAGTGGGCAAACGCATACCACGAACACCGGGGAGCTGTTTTTT.

CDR3 sequence (DNA): TGTGCCAGCAGTGACCCCGGGACAGGGTCGAGTGTCTATGGCTACACCTTC. Amino acid sequence: CASSDPGTGSSVYGYTF. This chain connects TRBV28 to TRBJ1-2; 9 bases are a match to TRBD1. Germline V CDR1 and CDR2: MDHEN, SYDVKM. V gave up 5 bases and J gave up 4 bases; unmatched junction bases: 14. The CDR3 runs 17 residues.

The chain couples TRBV14 to TRBJ2-2; D gene uncertain. Germline V gives CDR1 SGHDN, CDR2 FVKESK. Trimming cost V 4 bases and J 4 bases, with 13 bases left between them. This CDR3 contains 15 residues. CDR3 in amino acids: CASSRRIQSTGELFF. The CDR3 coding sequence is TGTGCCAGCAGCCGACGGATACAGTCCACCGGGGAGCTGTTTTTT.

The chain uses TRBV5-4 and TRBJ2-7; 7 positions match TRBD2. From germline, CDR1 is SGHNT and CDR2 YYREEE (reference sequence). The CDR3 has 13 amino acids. The V segment lost 5 bases and the J segment 5 bases; nucleotides outside the gene matches: 7. The CDR3 here is CASRRTSSNEQYF. The CDR3 nucleotides are TGTGCCAGCAGGCGGACTAGTAGCAACGAGCAGTACTTC.

The CDR3 reads CATRLYRDNQPQHF. DNA for the CDR3: TGTGCCACCCGCCTTTACAGGGACAATCAGCCCCAGCATTTT. The V gene is TRBV19, the J gene TRBJ1-5; maybe TRBD1 (6 bases). Between the trimmed V and J ends, which lost 10 bases and 3 bases, there was a span of 16 bases. The CDR3 consists of 14 residues. Germline V gives CDR1 LNHDA, CDR2 SQIVND (reference sequence).

This rearrangement joins TRBV7-8 to TRBJ1-3; the D gene is possibly TRBD1 (5 bases). The CDR3 has 14 amino acids. V was clipped by 5 bases and J by 3 bases, with 11 bases between them. Germline CDR1 SGHVS, CDR2 FQNEAQ. CDR3 amino acids: CASSPRGIGNTIYF. CDR3 sequence (DNA): TGTGCCAGCAGCCCCCGGGGGATTGGAAACACCATATATTTT.

The gene calls are TRBV4-2 and TRBJ2-6; the D is unclear. CDR1 LGHNA and CDR2 YNFKEQ come from the germline V gene. This CDR3 is built from 17 residues. V was trimmed by 1 base and J by 5 bases, leaving 15 bases between them. CDR3 in amino acids: CASSQGAASSRANVLTF. The CDR3 region has the DNA TGTGCCAGCAGCCAAGGGGCCGCGAGTAGTAGGGCCAACGTCCTGACTTTC.

CDR3 in DNA: TGTGCCACCAGCACCCGATTAACAGGGGTAGGCTACACCTTC. Protein sequence: CATSTRLTGVGYTF. The chain has TRBV15 and TRBJ1-2; 7 nucleotides line up with TRBD1. This CDR3 has 14 residues. The V gene's germline CDR1 is LNHNV and CDR2 YYDKDF (reference sequence). V lost 4 bases, J lost 8 bases, and 10 bases stayed unmatched.

The count of this clone is one. V is TRBV7-3 and J is TRBJ2-7; D may be TRBD2 (6 bases). The CDR3 loop spans 11 amino acids. Trimming left V 4 bases short and J 6 bases short, with 7 bases between. Germline V gene lookup returns CDR1 SGHTA and CDR2 FQGTGA. The chain's CDR3 is CASSSGSEQYF. CDR3 sequence (DNA): TGTGCCAGCAGCTCCGGGAGCGAGCAGTACTTC. Combining the CDR3 with reference TRBV7-3 and TRBJ2-7 gives the whole variable domain GAGVSQTPSNKVTEKGKYVELRCDPISGHTALYWYRQSLGQGPEFLIYFQGTGAADDSGLPNDRFFAVRPEGSVSTLKIQRTERGDSAVYLCASSSGSEQYFGPGTRLTVT.

This clone has a handful of counts. This rearrangement joins TRBV11-2 to TRBJ1-2; D may be TRBD1 (6 bases). Trimming took off 0 bases at V and 2 bases at J, with 16 bases between the two ends. Germline V gene data show CDR1 as SGHAT and CDR2 as FQNNGV. The CDR3 runs to 17 residues. CDR3 nucleotide sequence: TGTGCCAGCAGCTTAGAAGGGGGATTTTCTGGCAACTATGGCTACACCTTC. Its protein is CASSLEGGFSGNYGYTF.

This clone has more than one count but fewer than ten. The rearrangement links TRBV4-2 to TRBJ2-1; 12 nucleotides line up with TRBD2. The V and J ends lost 3 bases and 8 bases, in that order; junction bases with no gene match: 5. This CDR3 is built from 15 residues. Germline lookup yields CDR1 LGHNA and CDR2 YNFKEQ. For the CDR3, the DNA is TGTGCCAGCAGCCATCCGACTAGCGGGAGCGATGAGCAGTTCTTC. Translation: CASSHPTSGSDEQFF.

This clone has a single count. The genes are TRBV5-1 and TRBJ1-2; D not certain. Germline V gene data show CDR1 as SGHRS and CDR2 as YFSETQ. V shed 0 bases and J shed 6 bases, with 9 bases lying between them. CDR3 size: 13 residues. The CDR3 reads CASSLGGNDGYTF. The CDR3 region has the DNA TGCGCCAGCAGCTTGGGAGGGAACGATGGCTACACCTTC.

The CDR3 sequence: CASSEKMGGRVTQYF. CDR3 coding DNA: TGTGCCAGCAGTGAAAAAATGGGCGGGAGGGTGACCCAGTACTTC. The chain carries TRBV6-1 and TRBJ2-5, with 9 bases lining up with TRBD2. The germline V gene has CDR1 MNHNS and CDR2 SASEGT. This CDR3 region has 15 residues. The V gene end was trimmed by 2 bases and the J gene end by 7 bases; junction bases not matched to a gene: 8.

CDR3 sequence: CAWSVRRTGRAEAFF. In DNA, the CDR3 is TGTGCCTGGAGTGTCCGGAGGACAGGGCGAGCTGAAGCTTTCTTT. The chain combines TRBV30 with TRBJ1-1, with 8 bases lining up with TRBD1. The CDR3 runs to 15 residues. Losses at the gene ends were 0 bases for V and 6 bases for J; bases not matched to a gene: 9. In germline, CDR1 is GTSNPN, CDR2 SVGIG (reference sequence).

The chain links TRBV19 to TRBJ2-1; TRBD2 is a possible D gene (6 bases). Trimming removed 10 bases at V and 4 bases at J, with 11 bases between. This CDR3 has 12 amino acids. CDR1 and CDR2 from the germline V gene are LNHDA and SQIVND (reference sequence). The CDR3 reads CATNGGYNEQFF. The CDR3 DNA sequence: TGTGCCACCAATGGAGGGTACAATGAGCAGTTCTTC.

The rearrangement links TRBV19 to TRBJ1-2, with D unresolved. Trimming removed 8 bases from V and 3 bases from J, with 10 bases in between. The CDR3 sequence is 12 residues long. Germline assignment: CDR1 LNHDA and CDR2 SQIVND (reference sequence). The CDR3 here is CASPRSHYGYTF. The CDR3 DNA reads TGTGCCAGTCCCCGGTCCCACTATGGCTACACCTTC.